A single sample gave rise to the 6 T cell receptor beta chains below, sequenced in a study of PD-1 blockade in classical Hodgkin lymphoma. Here immunoSEQ multiplex PCR was the method, and the copy in TCRdb shows in-frame clones only, minus some. Counted here are more than 25,000 clones, roughly 90% occurring once; the ten biggest clones make up 0.3% to 0.4%. The time point was: newly diagnosed, previously untreated cHL patient sample. The authors purified CD4+ T cells from thawed PBMCs by magnetic negative selection. The sequenced sample consisted of CD4+ T cells from blood. Every receptor here comes from a human donor with classical Hodgkin lymphoma.

This rearrangement joins TRBV5-1 to TRBJ2-3; D tentatively reads TRBD1 or TRBD2 (5 bases each). Trimming took off 3 bases at V and 2 bases at J, with 16 bases between the two ends. Germline V gene sequence: CDR1 SGHRS, CDR2 YFSETQ. The CDR3 is 16 amino acids. The CDR3 DNA sequence: TGCGCCAGCAGCTCTGAGCCCGGGACCGCCACAGATACGCAGTATTTT. Its protein product is CASSSEPGTATDTQYF.

This clone showed up just once. The chain joins TRBV6-1 to TRBJ2-3; no definite D call. Germline V gene lookup returns CDR1 MNHNS and CDR2 SASEGT. Trimming took 8 bases from V and 0 from J, leaving 6 bases between them. The CDR3 is 12 residues long. The CDR3 here is CASGYSTDTQYF. CDR3 DNA: TGTGCCAGCGGGTACAGCACAGATACGCAGTATTTT.

V and J are TRBV30 and TRBJ2-5, with 7 bases lining up with TRBD2. This CDR3 spans 12 amino acids. Germline assignment: CDR1 GTSNPN and CDR2 SVGIG (reference sequence). V shed 2 bases, J shed 4 bases, and the junction held 1 base outside the gene matches. CDR3 bases: TGTGCCTGGAGTTGGGGGGGAGAGACCCAGTACTTC. Amino acid sequence: CAWSWGGETQYF.

The chain has TRBV20-1 and TRBJ2-5; no clear D. V gave up 6 bases and J gave up 4 bases, with 9 bases separating them. Per germline, CDR1 DFQATT and CDR2 SNEGSKA (reference sequence). The CDR3 is 11 residues long. The CDR3 sequence is CSASRSETQYF. CDR3 sequence (DNA): TGCAGTGCAAGCCGTTCAGAGACCCAGTACTTC.

This clone was recorded only once. This chain uses TRBV19 with TRBJ2-7, with a possible D match to TRBD1 (6 bases). V lost 4 bases and J 12 bases, leaving 19 bases between the germline ends. Germline CDR1 reads LNHDA; CDR2 reads SQIVND (reference sequence). CDR3 size: 13 residues. The CDR3 region is CASSTGQGARRYF. DNA for the CDR3: TGTGCCAGTAGTACGGGACAAGGTGCGAGAAGGTACTTC.

The chain is built from TRBV11-3 and TRBJ2-3; 13 nucleotides align to TRBD2. With 5 bases clipped from V and 5 bases from J, the junction kept 4 bases outside the gene matches. The germline V gene has CDR1 SGHNT and CDR2 YENEEA. CDR3 size: 15 residues. The CDR3 loop is CASSTSGRAGDTQYF. CDR3 bases: TGTGCCAGCAGCACTAGCGGGAGGGCGGGAGATACGCAGTATTTT. Full variable domain (outside the CDR3, taken from reference TRBV11-3 and TRBJ2-3): EAGVVQSPRYKIIEKKQPVAFWCNPISGHNTLYWYLQNLGQGPELLIRYENEEAVDDSQLPKDRFSAERLKGVDSTLKIQPAELGDSAVYLCASSTSGRAGDTQYFGPGTRLTVL.